This TCR beta chain was identified in a study of graft-versus-host responses after intestinal transplantation. In the study overall: Recipients were all induced with anti-thymocyte globulin, then given tacrolimus and steroids for about three years.

On this clone: Its specificity is unknown.

Germline CDR1 and CDR2: SEHNR and FQNEAQ (reference sequence). J was trimmed by 5 bases and V by 2 bases; bases with no gene match: 5. The length of the CDR3 is 15 residues. General study results and limits: Elevated graft-versus-host to host-versus-graft clonal ratios in allografts were recorded for patients with graft-donor T cell macrochimerism.

The assay was immunoSEQ multiplex PCR, and TCRdb's table has in-frame clones only and misses some. The sample holds about 6,400 clones, 83% seen once. Graft material was processed, releasing intraepithelial and lamina propria lymphocytes. Source: ileum tissue, taken 300 to 310 days after intestinal transplant. This sequence originates from a human patient who received an intestinal transplant, so some T cells may come from the graft donor. The V call is TRBV7-9, the J call TRBJ2-5, with 10 bases fitting TRBD2. CDR3 protein: CASSLLPSGSETQYF. As DNA, the CDR3 is TGTGCCAGCAGCTTATTGCCTAGCGGGAGTGAGACCCAGTACTTC.